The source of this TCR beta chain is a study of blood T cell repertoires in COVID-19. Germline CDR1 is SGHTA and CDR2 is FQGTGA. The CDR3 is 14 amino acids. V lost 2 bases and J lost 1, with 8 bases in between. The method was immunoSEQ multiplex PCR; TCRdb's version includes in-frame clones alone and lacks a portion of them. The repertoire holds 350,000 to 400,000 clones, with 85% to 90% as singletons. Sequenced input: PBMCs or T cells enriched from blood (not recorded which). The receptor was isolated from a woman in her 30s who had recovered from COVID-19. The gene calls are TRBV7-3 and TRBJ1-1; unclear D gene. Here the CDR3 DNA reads TGTGCCAGCAGCTTACTAGGGAGGAACACTGAAGCTTTCTTT. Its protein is CASSLLGRNTEAFF. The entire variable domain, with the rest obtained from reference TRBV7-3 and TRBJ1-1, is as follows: GAGVSQTPSNKVTEKGKYVELRCDPISGHTALYWYRQSLGQGPEFLIYFQGTGAADDSGLPNDRFFAVRPEGSVSTLKIQRTERGDSAVYLCASSLLGRNTEAFFGQGTRLTVV.